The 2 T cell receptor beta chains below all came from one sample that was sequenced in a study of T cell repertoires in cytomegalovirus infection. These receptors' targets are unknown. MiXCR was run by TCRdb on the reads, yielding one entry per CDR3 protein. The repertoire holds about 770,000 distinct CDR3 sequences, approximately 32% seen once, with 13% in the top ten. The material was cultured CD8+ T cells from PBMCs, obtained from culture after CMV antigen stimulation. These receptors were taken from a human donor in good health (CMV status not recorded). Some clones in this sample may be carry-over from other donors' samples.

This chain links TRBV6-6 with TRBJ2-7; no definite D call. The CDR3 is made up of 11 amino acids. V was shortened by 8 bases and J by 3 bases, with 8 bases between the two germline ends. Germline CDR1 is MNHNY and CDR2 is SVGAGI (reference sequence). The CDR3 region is CASGPGYEQYV. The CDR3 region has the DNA TGTGCCAGCGGCCCCGGCTACGAGCAGTACGTC.

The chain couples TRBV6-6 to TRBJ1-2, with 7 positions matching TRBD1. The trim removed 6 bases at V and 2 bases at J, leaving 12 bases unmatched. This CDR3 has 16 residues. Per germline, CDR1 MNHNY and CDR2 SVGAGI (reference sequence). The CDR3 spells CASSGTGTARNYGYTF. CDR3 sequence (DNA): TGTGCCAGCAGCGGAACCGGGACAGCGCGAAACTATGGCTACACCTTC.